This is a list of T cell receptor beta chains from one sample in a study of response to subunit inactivated influenza vaccine. In TCRdb, the RT-PCR reads were re-called with MiXCR into one record per CDR3 protein. The sample contains about 530,000 distinct CDR3 sequences, 12% of which appear only once. Specimen: PBMCs from blood, collected on the day of vaccination. The receptors derive from a middle-aged man who received an inactivated influenza vaccine. CDR3s include the opening cysteine and the closing phenylalanine or tryptophan. The order of the fields is D gene, clone size, V gene, J gene, CDR3 protein, CDR3 DNA. D genes are given only for firm matches. Size tells how often a clone was seen (once, few, many) or the class of an expanded clone, and some rows leave it out.

>.|many|TRBV6-1|TRBJ1-4
CASRTTVSSEKLFF
TGTGCCAGCAGGACGACAGTGAGCAGTGAAAAACTGTTTTTT
>TRBD1|few|TRBV18|TRBJ2-6
CASSPPTGGPSGANVLTF
TGTGCCAGCTCACCACCGACAGGGGGCCCCTCTGGGGCCAACGTCCTGACTTTC
>.|few|TRBV5-4|TRBJ2-1
CASSRAAGAGAYNEQFF
TGTGCCAGCAGCCGGGCCGCGGGGGCGGGGGCCTACAATGAGCAGTTCTTC
>TRBD2|.|TRBV20-1|TRBJ2-5
CSASSGGTETQYF
TGCAGTGCTAGTAGCGGGGGCACGGAGACCCAGTACTTC
>.|.|TRBV11-2|TRBJ2-1
CASSSRQAYNEQFF
TGTGCCAGCAGCTCCCGGCAGGCCTACAATGAGCAGTTCTTC
>.|.|TRBV3-1|TRBJ2-1
CASSQGYRPVYNEQFF
TGTGCCAGCAGCCAAGGATACAGGCCCGTGTACAATGAGCAGTTCTTC
>TRBD2|.|TRBV12-3/TRBV12-4|TRBJ2-2
CASSFSGGNTGELFF
TGTGCCAGCAGTTTTAGCGGGGGTAACACCGGGGAGCTGTTTTTT
>TRBD2|.|TRBV20-1|TRBJ2-1
CSARGTSGDSYNEQFF
TGCAGTGCTAGAGGGACTAGCGGGGACTCCTACAATGAGCAGTTCTTC
>TRBD1|.|TRBV30|TRBJ2-7
CAWSRDNRGEQYF
TGTGCCTGGAGTAGGGACAACAGGGGCGAGCAGTACTTC
>TRBD2|many|TRBV20-1|TRBJ2-1
CSARASGRAGEQFF
TGCAGTGCTAGAGCTAGCGGGAGGGCGGGTGAGCAGTTCTTC
>.|many|TRBV28|TRBJ2-1
CASRAGGPSYNEQFF
TGTGCCAGCAGGGCGGGCGGGCCCTCCTACAATGAGCAGTTCTTC
>.|few|TRBV4-1|TRBJ2-5
CASSQVQVEETQYF
TGCGCCAGCAGCCAAGTCCAGGTTGAAGAGACCCAGTACTTC
>.|few|TRBV7-9|TRBJ2-5
CASSSGIQETQYF
TGTGCCAGCAGCTCCGGTATCCAAGAGACCCAGTACTTC
>.|.|TRBV20-1|TRBJ1-1
CSARDRGGPTEAFF
TGCAGTGCTAGAGATCGAGGGGGGCCGACTGAAGCTTTCTTT
>.|.|TRBV7-9|TRBJ2-2
CASSESGTANTGELFF
TGTGCCAGCAGCGAGTCCGGGACGGCGAACACCGGGGAGCTGTTTTTT
>.|few|TRBV4-1|TRBJ1-5
CASSQVVRGGQPQHF
TGCGCCAGCAGCCAAGTGGTGCGGGGCGGGCAGCCCCAGCATTTT
>.|few|TRBV6-1|TRBJ1-1
CASYRVVNTEAFF
TGTGCCAGCTATAGGGTCGTGAACACTGAAGCTTTCTTT
>TRBD2|.|TRBV20-1|TRBJ2-7
CSATGLAGGRPYEQYF
TGCAGTGCTACCGGACTAGCGGGAGGGCGGCCCTACGAGCAGTACTTC
>.|few|TRBV5-1|TRBJ1-4
CASSLSGRPGELFF
TGCGCCAGCAGCTTGTCGGGGAGACCTGGGGAACTGTTTTTT
>TRBD2|.|TRBV11-1|TRBJ2-1
CASSQIHLDTSGSPAYNEQFF
TGTGCCAGCAGCCAGATTCACTTAGACACTAGCGGGAGCCCTGCCTACAATGAGCAGTTCTTC
>.|few|TRBV12-3/TRBV12-4|TRBJ1-2
CASSNLDSVANYGYTF
TGTGCCAGCAGTAACCTTGACAGTGTAGCTAACTATGGCTACACCTTC
>.|few|TRBV7-2|TRBJ1-2
CASSLVPGSYGYTF
TGTGCCAGCAGCTTAGTACCGGGGTCCTATGGCTACACCTTC
>.|.|TRBV6-2/TRBV6-3|TRBJ2-1
CASSLTRLTYNEQFF
TGTGCCAGCAGTTTGACTAGGCTCACCTACAATGAGCAGTTCTTC
>.|.|TRBV4-2|TRBJ2-2
CASSQDPAATGELFF
TGTGCCAGCAGCCAAGATCCGGCAGCTACCGGGGAGCTGTTTTTT
>TRBD1|few|TRBV5-1|TRBJ2-5
CASSLAQQGVRETQYF
TGCGCCAGCAGCTTGGCCCAACAGGGGGTAAGAGAGACCCAGTACTTC
>.|many|TRBV19|TRBJ2-7
CASSIVGDSRSYEQYF
TGTGCCAGTAGTATAGTCGGGGACTCCAGATCCTACGAGCAGTACTTC
>.|.|TRBV6-2/TRBV6-3|TRBJ2-1
CASSNLNEQFF
TGTGCCAGCTCGAATCTGAATGAGCAGTTCTTC
>.|.|TRBV12-3/TRBV12-4|TRBJ1-2
CASSPMSNGYTF
TGTGCCAGCAGCCCCATGTCAAATGGCTACACCTTC
>TRBD2|few|TRBV5-5|TRBJ2-2
CASSTIAGVTTGELFF
TGTGCCAGCAGCACTATAGCGGGGGTTACCACCGGGGAGCTGTTTTTT
>.|.|TRBV5-1|TRBJ2-1
CASSLGLEGNEQFF
TGCGCCAGCAGCTTGGGGCTGGAGGGAAATGAGCAGTTCTTC
>.|.|TRBV27|TRBJ1-4
CASSFRGRGSEKLFF
TGTGCCAGCAGTTTCCGGGGAAGGGGGAGTGAAAAACTGTTTTTT
>.|.|TRBV12-3/TRBV12-4|TRBJ2-1
CASTQGWGNEQFF
TGTGCCAGCACCCAGGGGTGGGGTAATGAGCAGTTCTTC
>.|few|TRBV20-1|TRBJ1-2
CSVNRGRDRDRYGYTF
TGCAGTGTTAACCGAGGGAGGGATCGGGATCGGTATGGCTACACCTTC
>.|.|TRBV28|TRBJ2-5
CASSLVIRAALPSRETQYF
TGTGCCAGCAGTTTAGTTATCAGGGCAGCATTACCCTCTAGAGAGACCCAGTACTTC
>.|.|TRBV29-1|TRBJ2-3
CSVEISPAADTQYF
TGCAGCGTTGAAATCTCTCCCGCGGCAGATACGCAGTATTTT
>.|few|TRBV6-2/TRBV6-3|TRBJ2-7
CASQDSFYEQYF
TGTGCCAGCCAGGACAGTTTCTACGAGCAGTACTTC
>.|.|TRBV7-9|TRBJ2-3
CASSSFGGTDTQYF
TGTGCCAGCAGCTCATTTGGCGGCACAGATACGCAGTATTTT
>.|many|TRBV7-2|TRBJ2-7
CASSLTGLPYEQYF
TGTGCCAGCAGCTTAACGGGTCTCCCCTACGAGCAGTACTTC
>.|many|TRBV3-1|TRBJ2-2
CASTRGGPNTGELFF
TGTGCCAGCACCCGCGGGGGCCCCAACACCGGGGAGCTGTTTTTT
>.|few|TRBV4-3|TRBJ1-6
CASSQAGQGSNSPLHF
TGCGCCAGCAGCCAAGCCGGCCAGGGATCCAATTCACCCCTCCACTTT
>.|.|TRBV12-3/TRBV12-4|TRBJ2-5
CASSFRLGQETQYF
TGTGCCAGCAGTTTCCGCCTGGGACAAGAGACCCAGTACTTC
>TRBD1|once|TRBV18|TRBJ2-2
CASSRDSLNTGELFF
TGTGCCAGCTCACGGGACAGCCTCAACACCGGGGAGCTGTTTTTT
>.|.|TRBV20-1|TRBJ2-7
CSASDTLSYEQYF
TGCAGTGCTTCCGACACTCTCTCCTACGAGCAGTACTTC
>.|few|TRBV6-2/TRBV6-3|TRBJ1-1
CASSSGKGFMIAFF
TGTGCCAGCAGCTCTGGGAAGGGCTTTATGATCGCTTTCTTT
>TRBD1|many|TRBV29-1|TRBJ2-1
CSVEYRDRDGEQFF
TGCAGCGTTGAGTATCGGGACAGGGATGGTGAGCAGTTCTTC
>.|few|TRBV3-1|TRBJ2-1
CASSQDRGQGGWNEQFF
TGTGCCAGCAGCCAAGATCGCGGGCAGGGAGGTTGGAATGAGCAGTTCTTC
>TRBD1|few|TRBV12-3/TRBV12-4|TRBJ2-7
CASSLTGTGPYEQYF
TGTGCCAGCAGTTTAACTGGGACAGGTCCCTACGAGCAGTACTTC
>TRBD1|many|TRBV11-2|TRBJ2-1
CASSSLTGVQFF
TGTGCCAGCAGCTCCCTAACAGGGGTGCAGTTCTTC
>.|.|TRBV12-3/TRBV12-4|TRBJ2-4
CASSFITGGGIQYF
TGTGCCAGCAGTTTTATAACAGGGGGGGGGATTCAGTACTTC
>TRBD1|.|TRBV7-2|TRBJ2-1
CASSLEGTGGARFF
TGTGCCAGCAGCTTAGAGGGGACAGGGGGCGCAAGGTTCTTC
>TRBD2|.|TRBV7-2|TRBJ2-7
CASSSSGSPGRNYF
TGTGCCAGCAGCTCTAGCGGCTCTCCTGGGAGAAACTACTTC
>.|.|TRBV5-4|TRBJ1-5
CASSREGSSQPQHF
TGTGCCAGCAGCCGGGAGGGGTCAAGTCAGCCCCAGCATTTT
>.|many|TRBV11-2|TRBJ2-2
CASSLRQITGELFF
TGTGCCAGCAGCCTCCGACAGATTACCGGGGAGCTGTTTTTT
>TRBD2|many|TRBV28|TRBJ2-1
CASSLEPGGSSYNEQFF
TGTGCCAGCAGTTTGGAGCCCGGGGGGAGCTCCTACAATGAGCAGTTCTTC
>.|few|TRBV5-1|TRBJ2-3
CASSLVATDTQYF
TGCGCCAGCAGCTTGGTAGCCACAGATACGCAGTATTTT
>TRBD2|.|TRBV2|TRBJ2-3
CASRGLAGGSTQYF
TGTGCCAGCAGGGGACTAGCGGGAGGGTCTACGCAGTATTTT
>.|.|TRBV20-1|TRBJ1-1
CSASWGSGETEAFF
TGCAGTGCCAGCTGGGGCAGTGGGGAGACTGAAGCTTTCTTT
>TRBD2|few|TRBV7-9|TRBJ2-2
CASSNRLAGTGELFF
TGTGCCAGCAGCAATCGACTAGCGGGGACCGGGGAGCTGTTTTTT
>TRBD2|.|TRBV12-3/TRBV12-4|TRBJ2-3
CASSHVAGGHTQYF
TGTGCCAGCAGTCACGTAGCGGGAGGGCATACGCAGTATTTT
>.|few|TRBV28|TRBJ2-7
CASSVPWGEQYF
TGTGCCAGCAGTGTTCCGTGGGGAGAGCAGTACTTC